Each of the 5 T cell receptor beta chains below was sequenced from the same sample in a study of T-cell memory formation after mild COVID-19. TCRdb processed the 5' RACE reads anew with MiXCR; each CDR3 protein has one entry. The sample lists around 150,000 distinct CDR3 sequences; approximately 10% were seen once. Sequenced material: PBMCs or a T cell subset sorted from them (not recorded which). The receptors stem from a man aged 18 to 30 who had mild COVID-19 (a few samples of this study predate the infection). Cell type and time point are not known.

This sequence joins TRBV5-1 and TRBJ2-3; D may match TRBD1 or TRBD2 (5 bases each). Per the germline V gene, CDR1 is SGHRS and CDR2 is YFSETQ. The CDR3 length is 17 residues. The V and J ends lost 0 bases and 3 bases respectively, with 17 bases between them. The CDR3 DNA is TGCGCCAGCAGCTTGGGGTCGGACACGAGGGGAACAGATACGCAGTATTTT. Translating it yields CASSLGSDTRGTDTQYF.

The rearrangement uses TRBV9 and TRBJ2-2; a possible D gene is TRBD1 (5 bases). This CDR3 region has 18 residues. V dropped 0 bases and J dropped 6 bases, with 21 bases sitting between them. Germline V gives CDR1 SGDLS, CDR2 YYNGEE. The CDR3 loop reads CASSVDFYGHRRSGELFF. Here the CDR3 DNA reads TGTGCCAGCAGCGTAGATTTTTATGGACACCGAAGGTCCGGGGAGCTGTTTTTT.

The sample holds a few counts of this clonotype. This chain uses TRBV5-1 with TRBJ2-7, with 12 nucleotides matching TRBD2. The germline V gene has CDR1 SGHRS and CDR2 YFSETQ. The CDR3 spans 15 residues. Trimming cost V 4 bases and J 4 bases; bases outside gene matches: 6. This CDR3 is CASSAQGTSGYEQYF. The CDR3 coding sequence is TGCGCCAGCAGCGCCCAAGGGACTAGCGGGTACGAGCAGTACTTC.

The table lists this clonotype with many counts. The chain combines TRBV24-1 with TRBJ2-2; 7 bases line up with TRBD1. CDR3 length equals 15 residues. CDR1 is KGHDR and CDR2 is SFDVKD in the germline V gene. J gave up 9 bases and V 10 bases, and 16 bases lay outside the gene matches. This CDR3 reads CATRQPGTAHRELFF. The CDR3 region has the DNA TGTGCCACTCGACAACCCGGGACAGCGCACCGGGAGCTGTTTTTT.

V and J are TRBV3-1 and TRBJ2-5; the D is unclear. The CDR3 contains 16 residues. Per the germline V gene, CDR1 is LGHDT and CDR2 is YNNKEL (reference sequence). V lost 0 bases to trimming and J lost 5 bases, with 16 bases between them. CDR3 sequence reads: CASSQDSARVRETQYF. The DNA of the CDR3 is TGTGCCAGCAGCCAAGACAGCGCAAGGGTTCGGGAGACCCAGTACTTC.